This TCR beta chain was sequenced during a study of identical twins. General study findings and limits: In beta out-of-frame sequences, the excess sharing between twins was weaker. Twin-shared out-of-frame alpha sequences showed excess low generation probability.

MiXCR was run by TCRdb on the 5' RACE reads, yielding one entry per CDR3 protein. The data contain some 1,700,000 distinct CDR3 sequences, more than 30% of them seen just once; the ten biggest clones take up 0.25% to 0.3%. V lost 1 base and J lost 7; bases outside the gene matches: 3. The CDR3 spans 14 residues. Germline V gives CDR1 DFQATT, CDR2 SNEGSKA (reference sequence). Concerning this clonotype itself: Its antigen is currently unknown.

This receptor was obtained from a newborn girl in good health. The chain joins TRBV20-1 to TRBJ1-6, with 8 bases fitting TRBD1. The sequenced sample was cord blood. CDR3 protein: CSARATGANSPLHF. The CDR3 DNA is TGCAGTGCTAGAGCGACAGGGGCCAATTCACCCCTCCACTTT.